Each of the 11 T cell receptor beta chains below was sequenced from the same sample in a study of blood T cell repertoires in COVID-19. Assay used: immunoSEQ multiplex PCR; TCRdb lists only in-frame clones, some missing. This table has around 260,000 clones, roughly 80% appearing once. Sequencing was carried out using PBMCs or T cells enriched from blood (not recorded which). These receptors all come from a man between 25 and 39 years old with acute COVID-19.

This clone was recorded once. J is TRBJ1-2 and V is TRBV7-2; 9 nucleotides agree with TRBD1. Germline V gene data show CDR1 as SGHTA and CDR2 as FQGNSA. The CDR3 totals 15 residues. Trimming took 0 bases from V and 8 from J; bases not matched to a gene: 7. CDR3 in amino acids: CASSLAGQGSGGYTF. In DNA form, the CDR3 reads TGTGCCAGCAGCTTAGCGGGACAGGGATCGGGGGGCTACACCTTC. Complete variable domain (other parts from reference TRBV7-2 and TRBJ1-2): GAGVSQSPSNKVTEKGKDVELRCDPISGHTALYWYRQSLGQGLEFLIYFQGNSAPDKSGLPSDRFSAERTGGSVSTLTIQRTQQEDSAVYLCASSLAGQGSGGYTFGSGTRLTVV.

This clone came up a few times. The rearrangement uses TRBV21-1 and TRBJ1-1; the DNA was not compared with TRBD1, the D call given in the table. TRBV21-1 is a recognized pseudogene. This CDR3 comprises 16 residues. In DNA, the CDR3 is TGTGCCAGCACTCCACCCTGGGACAGAGGAAACACTGAAGCTTTCTTT. Translating it yields CASTPPWDRGNTEAFF.

The chain is built from TRBV14 and TRBJ1-6; D not resolved. The germline V gene has CDR1 SGHDN and CDR2 FVKESK. V lost 4 bases, J lost 13 bases, and 11 bases lay in between. The CDR3 length is 12 residues. The CDR3 DNA reads as TGTGCCAGCAGCCTCTCGGCGGTTCCCCTCCACTTT. Translation: CASSLSAVPLHF.

The chain has TRBV25-1 and TRBJ1-6; perhaps TRBD1 as D (6 bases). The germline V gene encodes CDR1 MGHDK and CDR2 SYGVNS. V dropped 11 bases and J dropped 4 bases, with 21 bases sitting between them. The CDR3 length is 16 residues. CDR3 nucleotides: TGTGCCGAACTCGTCATACCGGGACATTATAATTCACCCCTCCACTTT. It translates to CAELVIPGHYNSPLHF. Full variable domain (remainder filled in from reference TRBV25-1 and TRBJ1-6): EADIYQTPRYLVIGTGKKITLECSQTMGHDKMYWYQQDPGMELHLIHYSYGVNSTEKGDLSSESTVSRIRTEHFPLTLESARPSHTSQYLCAELVIPGHYNSPLHFGNGTRLTVT.

This clone was detected once. The chain carries TRBV29-1 and TRBJ1-5, with D possibly TRBD1 on 5 matching bases. Germline loops: CDR1 SQVTM, CDR2 ANQGSEA. V was shortened by 4 bases and J by 4 bases, with 14 bases between the two germline ends. The CDR3 totals 14 residues. The CDR3 bases are TGCAGCGTTGCTGGGACGGGGAGGAATCAGCCCCAGCATTTT. Its translation: CSVAGTGRNQPQHF.

The chain's CDR3 is CASSPIIVFGQPTTGYTGELFF. The CDR3 DNA sequence: TGTGCCAGCTCACCAATCATTGTGTTCGGGCAACCAACCACAGGTTACACCGGGGAGCTGTTTTTT. The genes are TRBV18 and TRBJ2-2; weak D call: TRBD1 (5 bases). Germline-derived CDR1 and CDR2 are KGHSH and LQKENI. Trimming cost V 2 bases and J 3 bases, with 31 bases left between them. CDR3 size: 22 residues.

The CDR3 DNA follows: TGTGCCAGCAGCCGACCCTTAGCGGGGAGCTCCTACAATGAGCAGTTCTTC. Its protein product is CASSRPLAGSSYNEQFF. The rearrangement links TRBV7-8 to TRBJ2-1, with TRBD2 identical over 8 bases. V dropped 5 bases and J dropped 0; count of bases not matched to a gene: 9. CDR1 is SGHVS and CDR2 is FQNEAQ in the germline V gene. The CDR3 totals 17 residues.

The J gene is TRBJ1-1, the V gene TRBV28; 10 bases align to TRBD1. CDR1 and CDR2 from the germline V gene are MDHEN and SYDVKM. V shed 4 bases and J 9 bases; nucleotides not matched to a gene: 5. The CDR3 is 13 amino acids. DNA for the CDR3: TGTGCCAGCAGTTCCCGGGACAGGGGAAAAGCTTTCTTT. This translates into CASSSRDRGKAFF.

Regarding this clone: The junction departs from the called germline gene at one end, perhaps through a read error. The chain recombines TRBV5-1 with TRBJ1-6, with 9 bases fitting TRBD1. CDR3 size: 14 residues. Germline V lookup: CDR1 SGHRS, CDR2 YFSETQ. The CDR3 loop reads CASSIGQGNSPLHF. The DNA for the CDR3 is TGTGCCAGCAGCATCGGACAGGGGAATTCACCCCTCCACTTT.

The chain couples TRBV2 to TRBJ1-1; no firm D call. The CDR3 loop spans 13 amino acids. V was clipped by 9 bases and J by 6 bases, with 17 bases between them. Germline-derived CDR1 and CDR2 are SNHLY and FYNNEI. Here the CDR3 DNA reads TGTGCCAGTGACGAGAGGGAGCTTCCTGAAGCTTTCTTT. As protein: CASDERELPEAFF.

V gene TRBV11-3 combines with J gene TRBJ1-1; D is unresolved. Trimming removed 1 base from V and 4 bases from J, with 7 bases in between. Germline V CDR1 and CDR2: SGHNT, YENEEA. The CDR3 length is 13 residues. The CDR3 here is CASSLVEGTEAFF. The CDR3 nucleotides read TGTGCCAGCAGCTTAGTGGAGGGCACTGAAGCTTTCTTT.